This T cell receptor beta chain was found in a study of graft-versus-host responses after intestinal transplantation. Looking at the study overall: All recipients got anti-thymocyte globulin induction, then tacrolimus and steroids for 3 to 4 years.

The germline V gene encodes CDR1 SEHNR and CDR2 FQNEAQ (reference sequence). Trimming cost V 5 bases and J 4 bases, with 20 bases left between them. The CDR3 is 17 amino acids. Produced via immunoSEQ multiplex PCR; TCRdb's table is partial and in-frame only. The data hold around 18,000 clones, with around 90% observed a single time. This clone was observed once. The source material was PBMCs, sampled roughly 54 weeks after transplant. The origin of this receptor is a human patient who received an intestinal transplant, so some T cells may come from the graft donor. The rearrangement links TRBV7-9 to TRBJ1-4; D perhaps matches TRBD1 (5 bases). Written as DNA, the CDR3 is TGTGCCAGCAGCCCGACCCGTGGGACCGGGGGTAATGAAAAACTGTTTTTT. Translating gives CASSPTRGTGGNEKLFF.